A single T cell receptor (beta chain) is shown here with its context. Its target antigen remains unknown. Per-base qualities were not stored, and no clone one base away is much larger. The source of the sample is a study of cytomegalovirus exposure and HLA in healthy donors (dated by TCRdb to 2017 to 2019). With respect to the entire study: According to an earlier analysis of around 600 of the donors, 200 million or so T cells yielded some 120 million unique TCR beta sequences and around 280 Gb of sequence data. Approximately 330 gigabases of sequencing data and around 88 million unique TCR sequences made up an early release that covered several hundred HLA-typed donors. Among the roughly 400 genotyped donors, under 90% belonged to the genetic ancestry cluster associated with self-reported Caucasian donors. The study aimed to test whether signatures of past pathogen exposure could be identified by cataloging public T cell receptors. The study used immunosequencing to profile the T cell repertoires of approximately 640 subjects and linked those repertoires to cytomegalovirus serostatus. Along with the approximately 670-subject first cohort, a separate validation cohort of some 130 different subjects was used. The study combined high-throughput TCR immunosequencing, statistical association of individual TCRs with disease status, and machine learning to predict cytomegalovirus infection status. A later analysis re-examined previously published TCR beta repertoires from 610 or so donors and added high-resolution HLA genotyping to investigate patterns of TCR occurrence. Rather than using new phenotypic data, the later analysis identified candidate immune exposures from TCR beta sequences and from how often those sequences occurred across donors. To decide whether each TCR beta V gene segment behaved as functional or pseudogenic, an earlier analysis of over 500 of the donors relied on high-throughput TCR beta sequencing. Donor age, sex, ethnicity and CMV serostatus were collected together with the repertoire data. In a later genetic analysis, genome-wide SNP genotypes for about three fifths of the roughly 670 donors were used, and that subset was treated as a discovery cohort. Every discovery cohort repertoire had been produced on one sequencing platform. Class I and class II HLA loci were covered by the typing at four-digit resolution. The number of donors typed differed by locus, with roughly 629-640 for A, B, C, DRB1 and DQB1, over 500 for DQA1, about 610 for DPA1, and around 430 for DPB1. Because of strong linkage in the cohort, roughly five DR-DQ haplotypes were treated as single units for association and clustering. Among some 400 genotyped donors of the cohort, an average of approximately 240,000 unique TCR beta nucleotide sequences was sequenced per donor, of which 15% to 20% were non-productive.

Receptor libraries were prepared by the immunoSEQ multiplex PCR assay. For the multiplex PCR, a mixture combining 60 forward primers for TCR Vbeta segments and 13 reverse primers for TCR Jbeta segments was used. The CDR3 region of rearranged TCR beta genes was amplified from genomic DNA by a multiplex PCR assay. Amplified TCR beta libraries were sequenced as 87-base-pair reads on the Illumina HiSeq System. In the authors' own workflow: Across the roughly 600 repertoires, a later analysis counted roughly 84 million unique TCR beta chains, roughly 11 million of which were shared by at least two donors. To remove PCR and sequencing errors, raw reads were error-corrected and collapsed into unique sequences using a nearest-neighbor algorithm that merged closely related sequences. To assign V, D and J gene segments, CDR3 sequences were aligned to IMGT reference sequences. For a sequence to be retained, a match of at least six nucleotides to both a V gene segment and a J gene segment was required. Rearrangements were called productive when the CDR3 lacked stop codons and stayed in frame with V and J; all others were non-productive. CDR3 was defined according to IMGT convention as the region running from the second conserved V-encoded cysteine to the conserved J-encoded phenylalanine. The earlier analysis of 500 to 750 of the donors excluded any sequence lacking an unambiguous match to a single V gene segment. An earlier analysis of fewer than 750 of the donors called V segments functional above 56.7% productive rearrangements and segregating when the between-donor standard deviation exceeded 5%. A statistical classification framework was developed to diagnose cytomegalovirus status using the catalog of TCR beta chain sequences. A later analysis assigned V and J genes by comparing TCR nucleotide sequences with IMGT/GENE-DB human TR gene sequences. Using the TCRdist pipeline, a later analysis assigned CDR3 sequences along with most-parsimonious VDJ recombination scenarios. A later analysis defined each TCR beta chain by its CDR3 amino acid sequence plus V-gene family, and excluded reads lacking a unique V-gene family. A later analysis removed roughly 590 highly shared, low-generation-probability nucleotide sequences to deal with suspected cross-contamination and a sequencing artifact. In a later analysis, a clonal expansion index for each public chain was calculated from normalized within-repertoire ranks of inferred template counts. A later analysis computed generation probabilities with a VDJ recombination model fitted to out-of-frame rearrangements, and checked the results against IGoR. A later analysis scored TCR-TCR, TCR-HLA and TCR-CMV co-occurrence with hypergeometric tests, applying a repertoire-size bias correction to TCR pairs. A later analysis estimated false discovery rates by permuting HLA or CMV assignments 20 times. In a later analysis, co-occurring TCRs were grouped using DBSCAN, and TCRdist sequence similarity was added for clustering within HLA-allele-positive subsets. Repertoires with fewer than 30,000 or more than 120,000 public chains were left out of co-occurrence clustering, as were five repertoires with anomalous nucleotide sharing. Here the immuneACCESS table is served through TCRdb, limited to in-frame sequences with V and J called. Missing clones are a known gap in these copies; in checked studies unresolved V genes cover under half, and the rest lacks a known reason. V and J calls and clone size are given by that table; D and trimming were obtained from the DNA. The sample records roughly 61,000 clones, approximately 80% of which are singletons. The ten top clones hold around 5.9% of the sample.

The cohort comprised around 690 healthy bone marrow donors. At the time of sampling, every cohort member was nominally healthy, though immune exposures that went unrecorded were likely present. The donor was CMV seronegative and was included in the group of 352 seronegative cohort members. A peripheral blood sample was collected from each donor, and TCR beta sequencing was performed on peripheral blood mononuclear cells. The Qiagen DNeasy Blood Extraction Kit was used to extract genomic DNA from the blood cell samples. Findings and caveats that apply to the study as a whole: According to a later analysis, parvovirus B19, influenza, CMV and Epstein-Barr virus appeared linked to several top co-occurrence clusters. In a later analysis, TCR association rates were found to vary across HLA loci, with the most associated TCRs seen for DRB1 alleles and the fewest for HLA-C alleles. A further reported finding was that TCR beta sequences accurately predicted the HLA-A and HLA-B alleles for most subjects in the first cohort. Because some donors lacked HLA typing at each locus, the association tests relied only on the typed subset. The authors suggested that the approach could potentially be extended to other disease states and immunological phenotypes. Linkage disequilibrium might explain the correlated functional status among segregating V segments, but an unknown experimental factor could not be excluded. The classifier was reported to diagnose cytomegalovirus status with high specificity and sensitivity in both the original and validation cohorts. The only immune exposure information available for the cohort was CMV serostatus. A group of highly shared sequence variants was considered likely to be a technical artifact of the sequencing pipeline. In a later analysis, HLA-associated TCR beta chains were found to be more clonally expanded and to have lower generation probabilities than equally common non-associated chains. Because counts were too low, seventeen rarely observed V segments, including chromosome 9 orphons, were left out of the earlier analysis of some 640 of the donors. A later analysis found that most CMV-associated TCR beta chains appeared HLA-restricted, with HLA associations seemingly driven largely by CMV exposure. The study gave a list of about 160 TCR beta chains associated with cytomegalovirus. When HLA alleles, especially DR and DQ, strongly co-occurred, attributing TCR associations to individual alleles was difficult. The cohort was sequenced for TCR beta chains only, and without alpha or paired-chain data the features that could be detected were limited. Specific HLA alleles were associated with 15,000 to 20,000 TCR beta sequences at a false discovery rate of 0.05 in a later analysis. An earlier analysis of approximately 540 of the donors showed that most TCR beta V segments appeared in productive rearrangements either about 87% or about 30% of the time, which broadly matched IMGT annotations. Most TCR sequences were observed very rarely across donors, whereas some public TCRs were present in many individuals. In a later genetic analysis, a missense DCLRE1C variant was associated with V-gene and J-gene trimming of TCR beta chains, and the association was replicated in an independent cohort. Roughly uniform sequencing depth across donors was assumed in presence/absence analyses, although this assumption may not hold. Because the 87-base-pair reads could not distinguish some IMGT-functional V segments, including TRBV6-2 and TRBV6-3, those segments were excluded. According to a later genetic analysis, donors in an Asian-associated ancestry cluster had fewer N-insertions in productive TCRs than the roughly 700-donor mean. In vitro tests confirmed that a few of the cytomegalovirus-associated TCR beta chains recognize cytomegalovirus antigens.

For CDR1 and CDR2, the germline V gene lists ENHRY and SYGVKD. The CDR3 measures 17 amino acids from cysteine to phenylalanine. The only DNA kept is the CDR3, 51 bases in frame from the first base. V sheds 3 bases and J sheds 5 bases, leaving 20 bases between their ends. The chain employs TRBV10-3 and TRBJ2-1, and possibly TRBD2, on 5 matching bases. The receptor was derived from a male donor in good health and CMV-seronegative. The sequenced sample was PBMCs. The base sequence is TGTGCCATCAGTGACTTCGCCGAGGGAGAAGATAACAATGAGCAGTTCTTC. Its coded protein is CAISDFAEGEDNNEQFF.